The 28 T cell receptor beta chains below come from one sample, sequenced in a study of OX40 agonist ivuxolimab in advanced cancers. The repertoire was sequenced with immunoSEQ multiplex PCR; TCRdb's copy has only in-frame clones and lacks some. The data hold roughly 45,000 clones, with around 90% observed a single time. The specimen was CD4+ or CD8+ T cells sorted from blood, collected in a trial of the OX40 agonist ivuxolimab. The receptors were sampled from an adult with an advanced solid tumor such as melanoma, head and neck, liver or kidney cancer.

The chain employs TRBV15 and TRBJ2-7; tentatively, D is TRBD1 (6 bases). CDR1 is LNHNV and CDR2 is YYDKDF in the germline V gene (reference sequence). V was clipped by 0 bases and J by 2 bases, with 8 bases between them. The CDR3 consists of 14 residues. The CDR3 sequence is CATSRENRAYEQYF. DNA for the CDR3: TGTGCCACCAGCAGAGAGAACAGGGCCTACGAGCAGTACTTC.

The chain combines TRBV28 with TRBJ2-7, with TRBD2 as a possible D gene (5 bases). Trimming cost V 2 bases and J 7 bases, with 15 bases left between them. The CDR3 consists of 14 residues. CDR1 and CDR2 (germline): MDHEN, SYDVKM. This chain's CDR3 is CASSLQGGGGEQYV. For the CDR3, the DNA is TGTGCCAGCAGTTTACAAGGAGGAGGCGGAGAGCAGTACGTC.

The V and J genes are TRBV6-1 and TRBJ1-5; D gene unclear. CDR3 length: 15 amino acids. V was trimmed by 6 bases and J by 0 bases, leaving 12 bases between them. Looked up from germline, CDR1 is MNHNS and CDR2 is SASEGT. The CDR3 DNA is TGTGCCAGCAGCCTATCCTTGAATAGCAATCAGCCCCAGCATTTT. Its translation: CASSLSLNSNQPQHF.

The chain uses TRBV27 and TRBJ2-5; 7 nucleotides match TRBD1. Germline V lookup: CDR1 MNHEY, CDR2 SMNVEV (reference sequence). The length of the CDR3 is 15 residues. After removal of 4 bases from V and 1 base from J, the junction contained 6 bases not matched to a gene. The CDR3 here is CASSSPRQGQETQYF. CDR3 DNA sequence: TGTGCCAGCAGTTCTCCACGACAGGGCCAAGAGACCCAGTACTTC.

In DNA form, the CDR3 reads TGTGCCAGCAGCCAGGGGCCACCATACAATGAGCAGTTCTTC. Residues: CASSQGPPYNEQFF. The rearrangement joins TRBV7-2 to TRBJ2-1; the D gene is possibly TRBD1 (6 bases). Looked up from germline, CDR1 is SGHTA and CDR2 is FQGNSA. The CDR3 is 14 residues long. Trimming left V 5 bases short and J 4 bases short, with 12 bases between.

This clone was counted a single time. The V gene is TRBV10-1, the J gene TRBJ2-1; D unresolved. The V end was cut by 3 bases, the J end by 5 bases, with 8 bases between. This CDR3 is 13 amino acids long. Germline V lookup: CDR1 WNHNN, CDR2 SYGVQD (reference sequence). The CDR3 loop reads CASSDSSHNEQFF. For the CDR3, the DNA is TGCGCCAGCAGTGATTCTAGTCACAATGAGCAGTTCTTC.

This CDR3 reads CASSRDRLDEKLFF. In DNA form, the CDR3 reads TGTGCCAGCAGTAGGGACAGGTTGGATGAAAAACTGTTTTTT. The chain couples TRBV6-5 to TRBJ1-4; 8 nucleotides align to TRBD1. Looked up from germline, CDR1 is MNHEY and CDR2 is SVGAGI. The CDR3 is made up of 14 amino acids. The V gene end was trimmed by 5 bases and the J gene end by 6 bases; junction bases not matched to a gene: 5.

The chain is built from TRBV6-1 and TRBJ2-1; 8 bases are shared with TRBD1. The CDR3 is 14 residues long. Germline V gene lookup returns CDR1 MNHNS and CDR2 SASEGT. V lost 7 bases, J lost 4 bases, and 6 bases stayed unmatched. DNA of the CDR3: TGTGCCAGCACCCGGACAGGGATATACAATGAGCAGTTCTTC. This gives the protein CASTRTGIYNEQFF.

This chain joins TRBV5-8 and TRBJ2-7; possible D gene TRBD2, 6 bases. Germline CDR1 SGHTS, CDR2 YDEGEE. The CDR3 spans 13 residues. Trimming removed 2 bases from V and 5 bases from J, with 11 bases in between. CDR3 bases: TGTGCCAGCAGCTTCTCCGGGAGAGACGAGCAGTACTTC. Protein sequence: CASSFSGRDEQYF.

CDR3 nucleotides: TGTGCCACCAGCAGAGTAGGGGCAGGGGGCGATGAAAAACTGTTTTTT. Its translation is CATSRVGAGGDEKLFF. V is TRBV15 and J is TRBJ1-4; 8 nucleotides agree with TRBD1. V trimming: 1 base; J trimming: 6 bases; junction bases outside the gene matches: 7. CDR1 and CDR2 from the germline V gene are LNHNV and YYDKDF (reference sequence). The length of the CDR3 is 16 residues.

The J gene is TRBJ1-5, the V gene TRBV21-1; TRBD1 is taken as the D call from the table, unchecked against the DNA. TRBV21-1 is a documented pseudogene. The CDR3 is made up of 12 amino acids. The CDR3 DNA follows: TGTGCCAGCAGCCTACCCAGGGGGCCCCAGCATTTT. It translates to CASSLPRGPQHF.

This rearrangement joins TRBV6-4 to TRBJ2-6; D gene unclear. V was pared by 2 bases and J by 0 bases, with 11 bases between. CDR3 length: 17 residues. Germline V gives CDR1 MRHNA, CDR2 SNTAGT. CDR3 DNA: TGTGCCAGCAGTGACAGTACGGAGAGCTCTGGGGCCAACGTCCTGACTTTC. This translates into CASSDSTESSGANVLTF.

The chain couples TRBV10-2 to TRBJ1-5; no clear D. Germline V lookup: CDR1 WSHSY, CDR2 SAAADI. The V and J ends lost 4 bases and 0 bases respectively, with 10 bases between them. CDR3 length: 15 amino acids. The DNA for the CDR3 is TGCGCCAGCAGTGCGGAACTCTATAGCAATCAGCCCCAGCATTTT. This sequence encodes CASSAELYSNQPQHF.

The chain combines TRBV28 with TRBJ1-2; TRBD1 is a possible D gene (5 bases). The V gene lost 6 bases and the J gene lost 3 bases, with 14 bases spanning the gap. Per germline, CDR1 MDHEN and CDR2 SYDVKM. The CDR3 spans 14 residues. The CDR3, as DNA: TGTGCCAGCAGGGGGGACGGAGGGGACTATGGCTACACCTTC. Protein: CASRGDGGDYGYTF.

V usage is TRBV27 and J usage is TRBJ2-7, with D perhaps matching TRBD2 (6 bases). The CDR3 has 14 amino acids. Germline CDR1 MNHEY, CDR2 SMNVEV (reference sequence). Trimming shortened V by 5 bases and J by 1 base, and 12 bases separated the two germline ends. The CDR3 DNA reads as TGTGCCAGCAGTATTGGGAGGCAGTCCTACGAGCAGTACTTC. Amino acids: CASSIGRQSYEQYF.

The rearrangement uses TRBV2 and TRBJ2-4; possibly TRBD1 or TRBD2 for D (5 bases each). The CDR3 consists of 14 residues. With 0 bases removed from V and 15 bases from J, the gap between germline ends came to 18 bases. Germline V gene sequence: CDR1 SNHLY, CDR2 FYNNEI. As DNA, the CDR3 is TGTGCCAGCAGTGAAGCGACGGGGACGGTCAGCGGGTACTTC. Amino acid sequence: CASSEATGTVSGYF. Full variable domain (rest looked up from reference TRBV2 and TRBJ2-4): EPEVTQTPSHQVTQMGQEVILRCVPISNHLYFYWYRQILGQKVEFLVSFYNNEISEKSEIFDDQFSVERPDGSNFTLKIRSTKLEDSAMYFCASSEATGTVSGYFGAGTRLSVL.

This sequence joins TRBV6-6 and TRBJ2-3, with 11 bases matching TRBD2. The CDR3 length is 16 residues. The trim removed 7 bases at V and 2 bases at J, leaving 8 bases unmatched. Per germline, CDR1 MNHNY and CDR2 SVGAGI (reference sequence). The CDR3 nucleotides read TGTGCCAGCACCGACGCTAGCGGGGGGATCACAGATACGCAGTATTTT. Translating gives CASTDASGGITDTQYF.

This rearrangement joins TRBV9 to TRBJ1-1; possible D gene TRBD1, 6 bases. From germline, CDR1 is SGDLS and CDR2 YYNGEE. With 3 bases removed from V and 4 bases from J, the gap between germline ends came to 16 bases. This CDR3 contains 15 residues. The CDR3 loop reads CASSAQGVSSTEAFF. The CDR3, as DNA: TGTGCCAGCAGCGCACAGGGTGTGTCCAGCACTGAAGCTTTCTTT.

The chain couples TRBV20-1 to TRBJ2-5; D uncertain. The ends were cut back, 4 bases at V and 5 bases at J, with 8 bases in the middle. Germline V CDR1 and CDR2: DFQATT, SNEGSKA (reference sequence). The CDR3 consists of 11 residues. DNA of the CDR3: TGCAGTGCTAATTTTGCTGAGACCCAGTACTTC. It yields the protein CSANFAETQYF.

The genes are TRBV29-1 and TRBJ2-3, with a possible D match to TRBD1 (5 bases). CDR1 is SQVTM and CDR2 is ANQGSEA in the germline V gene. V lost 6 bases and J lost 5, with 15 bases in between. The CDR3 is 13 residues long. DNA of the CDR3: TGCAGCGTGGTGGGGCACGAGATAGATACGCAGTATTTT. Amino acid sequence: CSVVGHEIDTQYF.

The V gene is TRBV4-2, the J gene TRBJ1-1; 8 nucleotides line up with TRBD1. The germline CDR1 and CDR2 sequences are LGHNA and YNFKEQ. Trimming at V came to 0 bases and at J to 1 base, leaving 4 bases not matched to a gene. CDR3 length: 16 amino acids. CDR3 DNA sequence: TGTGCCAGCAGCCAAGAAGACAGGGGTTCGAACACTGAAGCTTTCTTT. This codes for CASSQEDRGSNTEAFF.

The genes are TRBV27 and TRBJ1-2; 10 bases line up with TRBD1. This CDR3 contains 16 residues. Unmatched junction bases numbered 9, after V lost 4 bases and J lost 4 bases. The germline CDR1 and CDR2 sequences are MNHEY and SMNVEV (reference sequence). The CDR3 DNA reads TGTGCCAGCAGTTCGAGGACAGGGGGGTCCCTCTATGGCTACACCTTC. Residues: CASSSRTGGSLYGYTF.

The chain recombines TRBV5-1 with TRBJ1-2; D gene unclear. The CDR3 is made up of 15 amino acids. Trimming removed 2 bases at V and 8 bases at J, with 19 bases between. From germline, CDR1 is SGHRS and CDR2 YFSETQ. The CDR3: CASSFGGRNIEGYTF. In DNA form, the CDR3 reads TGCGCCAGCAGCTTCGGAGGGCGGAACATTGAAGGCTACACCTTC.

The V call is TRBV4-1, the J call TRBJ1-4, with 9 bases aligning to TRBD1. This CDR3 is built from 16 residues. Germline V CDR1 and CDR2: MGHRA, YSYEKL. Trimming took 0 bases from V and 8 from J; bases not matched to a gene: 7. The CDR3 reads CASSQDGTGRREKLFF. In DNA form, the CDR3 reads TGCGCCAGCAGCCAAGATGGGACAGGGAGGAGGGAAAAACTGTTTTTT.

The rearrangement uses TRBV21-1 and TRBJ1-4; the D call in the table, TRBD1, was not verified against the DNA. TRBV21-1 is flagged as a pseudogene. The CDR3 extends over 15 amino acids. CDR3 protein: CANSSADRGNEKLFF. Written as DNA, the CDR3 is TGTGCCAACTCAAGCGCGGACAGGGGTAATGAAAAACTGTTTTTT.

The genes are TRBV2 and TRBJ1-1, with 7 bases identical to TRBD1. The J segment lost 1 base and the V segment lost 7 bases, leaving 6 bases of the junction unmatched. This CDR3 region has 14 residues. Germline CDR1 and CDR2: SNHLY and FYNNEI. CDR3 sequence (DNA): TGTGCCAGCACCAGACAGGGTGAGAACACTGAAGCTTTCTTT. Its protein product is CASTRQGENTEAFF.

This CDR3 reads CASRRTSGGTDTQYF. The CDR3 nucleotides read TGTGCCAGCAGAAGGACTAGCGGGGGGACAGATACGCAGTATTTT. This rearrangement joins TRBV11-2 to TRBJ2-3; 14 bases map to TRBD2. Trimming took 6 bases from V and 3 from J; bases not matched to a gene: 2. CDR3 size: 15 residues. The germline gives CDR1 SGHAT, CDR2 FQNNGV.

The chain joins TRBV28 to TRBJ2-1; perhaps TRBD2 as D (5 bases). V was clipped by 6 bases and J by 4 bases, with 13 bases between them. The length of the CDR3 is 14 residues. CDR1 MDHEN and CDR2 SYDVKM come from the germline V gene. CDR3 sequence reads: CASSTGFEYNEQFF. In nucleotides, the CDR3 is TGTGCCAGCAGCACGGGGTTTGAATACAATGAGCAGTTCTTC.